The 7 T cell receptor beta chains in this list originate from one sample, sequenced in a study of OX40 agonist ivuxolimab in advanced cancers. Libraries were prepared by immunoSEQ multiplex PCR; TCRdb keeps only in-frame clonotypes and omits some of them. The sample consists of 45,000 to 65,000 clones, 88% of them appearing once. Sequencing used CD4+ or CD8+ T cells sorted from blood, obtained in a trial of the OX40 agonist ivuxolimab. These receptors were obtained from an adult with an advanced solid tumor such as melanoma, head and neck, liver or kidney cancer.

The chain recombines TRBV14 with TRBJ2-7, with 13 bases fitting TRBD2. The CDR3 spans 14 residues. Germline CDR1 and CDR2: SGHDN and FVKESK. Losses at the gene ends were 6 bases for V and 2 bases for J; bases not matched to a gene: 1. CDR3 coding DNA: TGTGCCAGCAGTACTAGCGGGGGGGCCTACGAGCAGTACTTC. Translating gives CASSTSGGAYEQYF.

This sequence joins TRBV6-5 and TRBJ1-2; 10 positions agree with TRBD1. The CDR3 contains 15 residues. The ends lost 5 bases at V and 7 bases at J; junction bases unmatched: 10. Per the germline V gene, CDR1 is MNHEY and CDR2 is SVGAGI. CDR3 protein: CASSPPSTGGLGYTF. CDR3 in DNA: TGTGCCAGCAGTCCCCCCTCGACAGGGGGCCTTGGCTACACCTTC.

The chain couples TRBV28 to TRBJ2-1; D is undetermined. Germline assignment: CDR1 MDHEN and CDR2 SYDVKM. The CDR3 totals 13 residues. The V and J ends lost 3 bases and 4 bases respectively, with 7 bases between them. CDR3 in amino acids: CASSFSEYNEQFF. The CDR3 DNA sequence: TGTGCCAGCAGTTTTTCGGAGTACAATGAGCAGTTCTTC. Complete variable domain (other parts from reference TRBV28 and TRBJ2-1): DVKVTQSSRYLVKRTGEKVFLECVQDMDHENMFWYRQDPGLGLRLIYFSYDVKMKEKGDIPEGYSVSREKKERFSLILESASTNQTSMYLCASSFSEYNEQFFGPGTRLTVL.

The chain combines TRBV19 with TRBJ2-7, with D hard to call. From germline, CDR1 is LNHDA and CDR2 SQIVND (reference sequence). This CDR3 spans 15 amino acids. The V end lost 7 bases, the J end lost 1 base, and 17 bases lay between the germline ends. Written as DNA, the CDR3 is TGTGCCAGTAAGGATGACCCAGGTTCGTCCTACGAGCAGTACTTC. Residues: CASKDDPGSSYEQYF. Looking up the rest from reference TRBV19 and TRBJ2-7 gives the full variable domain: DGGITQSPKYLFRKEGQNVTLSCEQNLNHDAMYWYRQDPGQGLRLIYYSQIVNDFQKGDIAEGYSVSREKKESFPLTVTSAQKNPTAFYLCASKDDPGSSYEQYFGPGTRLTVT.

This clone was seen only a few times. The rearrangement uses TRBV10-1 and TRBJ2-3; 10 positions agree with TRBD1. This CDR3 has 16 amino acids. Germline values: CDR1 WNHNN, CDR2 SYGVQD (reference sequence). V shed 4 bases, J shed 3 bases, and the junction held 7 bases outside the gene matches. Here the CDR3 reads CASSAGQGMGTDTQYF. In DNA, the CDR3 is TGCGCCAGCAGTGCGGGACAGGGGATGGGAACAGATACGCAGTATTTT.

DNA of the CDR3: TGTGCCAGTAGTTTTACGATCACAGATACGCAGTATTTT. This sequence encodes CASSFTITDTQYF. The chain links TRBV19 to TRBJ2-3; D gene unclear. The CDR3 length is 13 residues. Per germline, CDR1 LNHDA and CDR2 SQIVND (reference sequence). V lost 5 bases, J lost 2 bases, and 8 bases lay in between. Based on the CDR3 plus reference TRBV19 and TRBJ2-3, the full variable domain is DGGITQSPKYLFRKEGQNVTLSCEQNLNHDAMYWYRQDPGQGLRLIYYSQIVNDFQKGDIAEGYSVSREKKESFPLTVTSAQKNPTAFYLCASSFTITDTQYFGPGTRLTVL.

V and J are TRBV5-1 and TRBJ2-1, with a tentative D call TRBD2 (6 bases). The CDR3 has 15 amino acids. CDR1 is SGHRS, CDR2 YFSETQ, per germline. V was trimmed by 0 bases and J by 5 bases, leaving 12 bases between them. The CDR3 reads CASSLGRGTHNEQFF. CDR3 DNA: TGCGCCAGCAGCTTGGGGCGGGGCACTCACAATGAGCAGTTCTTC.